The 28 T cell receptor beta chains presented below share a single source sample, sequenced in a study of cytomegalovirus exposure and HLA in healthy donors. The primer mix had 60 Vbeta and 13 Jbeta primers. The protocol was immunoSEQ multiplex PCR, while the TCRdb copy is restricted to in-frame clones and leaves out a portion. The data show 140,000 or so clones, with approximately 88% seen just once and roughly 0.53% held by the top ten. Material: PBMCs. Receptors originate from a woman between 40 and 55 years old in good health and CMV-seronegative.

The chain couples TRBV6-1 to TRBJ2-3, with a weak D call TRBD2 (6 bases). Germline V gene sequence: CDR1 MNHNS, CDR2 SASEGT. This CDR3 has 15 amino acids. The V and J ends lost 6 bases and 0 bases respectively, with 13 bases between them. CDR3 sequence reads: CASSQLATSTDTQYF. In DNA, the CDR3 is TGTGCCAGCAGCCAACTAGCCACTAGCACAGATACGCAGTATTTT.

The chain uses TRBV9 and TRBJ1-6; D not resolved. Germline CDR1 reads SGDLS; CDR2 reads YYNGEE. The V end lost 1 base, the J end lost 0 bases, and 5 bases lay between the germline ends. The CDR3 loop spans 15 amino acids. CDR3 nucleotides: TGTGCCAGCAGCGTATCCAGCTCCTATAATTCACCCCTCCACTTT. It codes for CASSVSSSYNSPLHF.

This rearrangement joins TRBV28 to TRBJ1-2, with a weak D call TRBD1 (5 bases). The CDR3 has 14 residues. The V gene lost 2 bases and the J gene lost 1 base, with 8 bases spanning the gap. CDR1 MDHEN and CDR2 SYDVKM come from the germline V gene. The CDR3 DNA reads as TGTGCCAGCAGTTTAGGGGGAGGTAACTATGGCTACACCTTC. Translation gives CASSLGGGNYGYTF.

The chain carries TRBV11-3 and TRBJ1-1; D is undetermined. Germline CDR1 reads SGHNT; CDR2 reads YENEEA. Trimming stripped 5 bases from V and 11 bases from J, with 18 bases between. The CDR3 contains 13 residues. The CDR3 DNA is TGTGCCAGCAGCACGAGGGTCCCGCCTGTGGCTTTCTTT. It codes for CASSTRVPPVAFF.

The chain has TRBV7-9 and TRBJ1-5; the D gene is possibly TRBD1 (5 bases). The CDR3 is made up of 14 amino acids. V lost 3 bases and J 6 bases, leaving 12 bases between the germline ends. Germline V gene data show CDR1 as SEHNR and CDR2 as FQNEAQ (reference sequence). The CDR3 loop is CASSLDGGAQPQHF. The CDR3 nucleotides read TGTGCCAGCAGCTTGGACGGGGGTGCTCAGCCCCAGCATTTT.

The chain joins TRBV28 to TRBJ1-2; tentative D call: TRBD1 (6 bases). CDR1 MDHEN and CDR2 SYDVKM come from the germline V gene. V lost 1 base, J lost 7 bases, and 13 bases lay in between. This CDR3 region has 14 residues. CDR3: CASSLYPGEGGYTF. The CDR3 DNA reads as TGTGCCAGCAGTTTATACCCAGGGGAAGGTGGCTACACCTTC.

J is TRBJ2-3 and V is TRBV4-1; the match to TRBD2 covers 7 bases. V trimming: 3 bases; J trimming: 0 bases; junction bases outside the gene matches: 15. The germline CDR1 and CDR2 sequences are MGHRA and YSYEKL. This CDR3 has 19 amino acids. In DNA form, the CDR3 reads TGCGCCAGCAGCCAGGGGGGGAGCATAGCGGGTCCTAGCACAGATACGCAGTATTTT. It specifies CASSQGGSIAGPSTDTQYF.

J is TRBJ1-5 and V is TRBV10-1; D remains ambiguous. V lost 3 bases, J lost 9 bases, and 18 bases lay in between. The CDR3 spans 15 residues. Germline V gives CDR1 WNHNN, CDR2 SYGVQD (reference sequence). CDR3 sequence (DNA): TGCGCCAGCAGTGAATCGACATCAAGCATGGGGCCCCAGCATTTT. Protein sequence: CASSESTSSMGPQHF.

V gene TRBV19 combines with J gene TRBJ2-2; 7 positions agree with TRBD2. The CDR3 extends over 14 amino acids. Germline V gives CDR1 LNHDA, CDR2 SQIVND (reference sequence). The V segment lost 11 bases and the J segment 1 base; nucleotides outside the gene matches: 7. DNA of the CDR3: TGTGCCGTATCTAGCGGAGAGAACACCGGGGAGCTGTTTTTT. This sequence encodes CAVSSGENTGELFF.

J is TRBJ2-2 and V is TRBV27; D is unresolved. Trimming pared 3 bases from V and 6 bases from J, leaving 5 bases between. Germline CDR1 is MNHEY and CDR2 is SMNVEV (reference sequence). This CDR3 is built from 12 residues. As DNA, the CDR3 is TGTGCCAGCAGTTTCCTTCCCGGGGAGCTGTTTTTT. It is translated as CASSFLPGELFF.

This clone was recorded a few times. This chain joins TRBV9 and TRBJ2-3, with TRBD2 matching 7 bases. Germline CDR1 is SGDLS and CDR2 is YYNGEE. The length of the CDR3 is 16 residues. The trim removed 0 bases at V and 2 bases at J, leaving 6 bases unmatched. The CDR3 sequence: CASSVGGGGYTDTQYF. In DNA form, the CDR3 reads TGTGCCAGCAGCGTAGGGGGGGGAGGATACACAGATACGCAGTATTTT. The full variable domain, its missing parts supplied by reference TRBV9 and TRBJ2-3, is DSGVTQTPKHLITATGQRVTLRCSPRSGDLSVYWYQQSLDQGLQFLIQYYNGEERAKGNILERFSAQQFPDLHSELNLSSLELGDSALYFCASSVGGGGYTDTQYFGPGTRLTVL.

The chain links TRBV5-1 to TRBJ2-3, with TRBD2 matching over 8 bases. Germline V gene lookup returns CDR1 SGHRS and CDR2 YFSETQ. The CDR3 covers 15 residues. The V gene end was trimmed by 0 bases and the J gene end by 2 bases; junction bases not matched to a gene: 2. This CDR3 reads CASSLAGRVTDTQYF. CDR3 nucleotide sequence: TGCGCCAGCAGCTTGGCCGGGAGGGTCACAGATACGCAGTATTTT.

The J gene is TRBJ1-5, the V gene TRBV6-5; weak D call: TRBD1 (6 bases). The CDR3 spans 15 residues. Trimming removed 6 bases from V and 0 bases from J, with 12 bases in between. Germline V lookup: CDR1 MNHEY, CDR2 SVGAGI. The CDR3 loop is CASRWTVYSNQPQHF. CDR3 bases: TGTGCCAGCAGATGGACAGTCTATAGCAATCAGCCCCAGCATTTT.

V is TRBV10-3 and J is TRBJ1-5; D might be TRBD1 (6 bases). The V end was cut by 0 bases, the J end by 6 bases, with 12 bases between. CDR1 and CDR2 from the germline V gene are ENHRY and SYGVKD. The CDR3 is made up of 15 amino acids. The CDR3: CAISESGGRVQPQHF. CDR3 nucleotide sequence: TGTGCCATCAGTGAGTCCGGGGGGCGAGTTCAGCCCCAGCATTTT.

This chain links TRBV5-1 with TRBJ2-7, with TRBD1 identical over 8 bases. In germline, CDR1 is SGHRS, CDR2 YFSETQ. Trimming took 4 bases from V and 4 from J; bases not matched to a gene: 7. This CDR3 contains 14 residues. This chain's CDR3 is CASSKRTGSYEQYF. The CDR3 bases are TGCGCCAGCAGCAAAAGGACAGGGAGTTACGAGCAGTACTTC.

Of note for this clone: At one boundary the junction diverges from the germline segment, which might be a read error. The chain recombines TRBV7-9 with TRBJ2-6; 9 bases map to TRBD1. This CDR3 spans 17 amino acids. Germline CDR1 SEHNR, CDR2 FQNEAQ (reference sequence). CDR3 in DNA: TGTTCCAGCAGCATACCGGGACAGGGTGGTGGGGCCAACGTCCTGACTTTC. It yields the protein CSSSIPGQGGGANVLTF.

V usage is TRBV7-2 and J usage is TRBJ2-7; D is perhaps TRBD2 (6 bases). CDR1 and CDR2 from the germline V gene are SGHTA and FQGNSA. This CDR3 is 13 amino acids long. V was pared by 3 bases and J by 5 bases, with 11 bases between. The CDR3 sequence: CASSFGGSNEQYF. Here the CDR3 DNA reads TGTGCCAGCAGCTTTGGAGGGAGCAACGAGCAGTACTTC.

The gene calls are TRBV18 and TRBJ2-1; D unclear. Germline loops: CDR1 KGHSH, CDR2 LQKENI. CDR3 size: 15 residues. V lost 6 bases, J lost 0 bases, and 12 bases lay in between. The CDR3 DNA is TGTGCCAGCTCCCAGGTAACGAGCTCCTACAATGAGCAGTTCTTC. Translated, it gives CASSQVTSSYNEQFF.

V and J are TRBV9 and TRBJ1-6; no definite D call. Germline-derived CDR1 and CDR2 are SGDLS and YYNGEE. CDR3 length: 15 residues. V lost 0 bases and J lost 7, with 11 bases in between. The CDR3 sequence: CASSVEVGGNSPLHF. The CDR3 DNA sequence: TGTGCCAGCAGCGTAGAGGTGGGAGGGAATTCACCCCTCCACTTT.

V and J are TRBV5-1 and TRBJ1-2; 8 bases line up with TRBD1. The junction had 9 bases not matched to a gene; V was cut back by 4 bases and J by 4 bases. The CDR3 totals 15 residues. Germline-derived CDR1 and CDR2 are SGHRS and YFSETQ. The CDR3: CASSPDRGSVYGYTF. The CDR3 nucleotides read TGCGCCAGCAGCCCCGACAGGGGATCCGTCTATGGCTACACCTTC. Drawing the rest from reference TRBV5-1 and TRBJ1-2, the complete variable domain is KAGVTQTPRYLIKTRGQQVTLSCSPISGHRSVSWYQQTPGQGLQFLFEYFSETQRNKGNFPGRFSGRQFSNSRSEMNVSTLELGDSALYLCASSPDRGSVYGYTFGSGTRLTVV.

The chain uses TRBV29-1 and TRBJ1-2; D not certain. Trimming pared 4 bases from V and 3 bases from J, leaving 12 bases between. The CDR3 has 13 amino acids. CDR1 is SQVTM, CDR2 ANQGSEA, per germline. CDR3: CSVGMRRDYGYTF. CDR3 DNA: TGCAGCGTTGGGATGCGGCGCGACTATGGCTACACCTTC.

On this clone: One end of the junction is discordant with germline, which a read error may explain. The chain carries TRBV7-9 and TRBJ2-2, with D hard to call. The germline V gene encodes CDR1 SEHNR and CDR2 FQNEAQ (reference sequence). The CDR3 sequence is 13 residues long. The CDR3 here is CSSSVSNTGELFF. The CDR3 DNA follows: TGTTCCAGCAGCGTGAGTAACACCGGGGAGCTGTTTTTT.

The chain carries TRBV7-9 and TRBJ2-2, with 8 bases matching TRBD1. Germline values: CDR1 SEHNR, CDR2 FQNEAQ (reference sequence). This CDR3 is built from 14 residues. V lost 3 bases, J lost 5 bases, and 2 bases stayed unmatched. The CDR3 DNA is TGTGCCAGCAGCTTGACAGGGGAAACCGGGGAGCTGTTTTTT. This codes for CASSLTGETGELFF.

The chain is built from TRBV19 and TRBJ2-7, with 7 bases that match TRBD2. With 7 bases clipped from V and 3 bases from J, the junction kept 9 bases outside the gene matches. The CDR3 runs 14 residues. CDR1 and CDR2 (germline): LNHDA, SQIVND (reference sequence). This chain's CDR3 is CASKVTAGVYEQYF. The DNA of the CDR3 is TGTGCCAGTAAGGTGACCGCGGGGGTCTACGAGCAGTACTTC.

The rearrangement links TRBV2 to TRBJ2-1; 10 nucleotides line up with TRBD2. Germline V CDR1 and CDR2: SNHLY, FYNNEI. With V trimmed by 6 bases and J by 5 bases, 10 bases remained unmatched. The CDR3 is made up of 16 amino acids. This CDR3 is CASRERTSGQNNEQFF. The CDR3 DNA sequence: TGTGCCAGCAGAGAGAGGACTAGCGGACAAAACAATGAGCAGTTCTTC.

The chain employs TRBV10-3 and TRBJ2-1; D is undetermined. Looked up from germline, CDR1 is ENHRY and CDR2 is SYGVKD. The CDR3 spans 14 residues. The germline V and J ends were trimmed by 4 bases and 5 bases, with 12 bases remaining between them. CDR3 sequence: CAISGVNGNNEQFF. The DNA of the CDR3 is TGTGCCATCAGTGGTGTGAACGGTAACAATGAGCAGTTCTTC.

This chain uses TRBV5-1 with TRBJ2-1; 12 nucleotides align to TRBD2. With V trimmed by 0 bases and J by 9 bases, 7 bases remained unmatched. CDR3 length equals 16 residues. CDR1 SGHRS and CDR2 YFSETQ come from the germline V gene. In DNA form, the CDR3 reads TGCGCCAGCAGCTTGGCCTTGACTAGCGGGAGCGTTGAGCAGTTCTTC. Its protein is CASSLALTSGSVEQFF.

J is TRBJ2-7 and V is TRBV7-2, with D maybe TRBD1 (5 bases). CDR3 size: 15 residues. Trimming took off 3 bases at V and 1 base at J, with 13 bases between the two ends. Germline-derived CDR1 and CDR2 are SGHTA and FQGNSA. The chain's CDR3 is CASSFQGRNSYEQYF. The CDR3 nucleotides read TGTGCCAGCAGCTTCCAGGGTCGAAATTCCTACGAGCAGTACTTC.